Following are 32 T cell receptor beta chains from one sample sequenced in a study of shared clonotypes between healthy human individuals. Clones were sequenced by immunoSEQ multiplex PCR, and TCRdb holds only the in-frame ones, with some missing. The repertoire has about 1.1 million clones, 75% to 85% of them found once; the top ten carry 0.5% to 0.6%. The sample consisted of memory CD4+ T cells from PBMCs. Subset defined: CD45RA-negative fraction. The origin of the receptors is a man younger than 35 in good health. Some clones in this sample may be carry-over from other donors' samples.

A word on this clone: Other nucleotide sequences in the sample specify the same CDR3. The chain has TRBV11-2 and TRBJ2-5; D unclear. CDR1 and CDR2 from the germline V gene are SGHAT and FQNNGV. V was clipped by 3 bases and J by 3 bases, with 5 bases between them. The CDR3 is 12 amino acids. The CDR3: CASSFGEETQYF. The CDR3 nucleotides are TGTGCCAGCAGCTTTGGAGAAGAGACCCAGTACTTC.

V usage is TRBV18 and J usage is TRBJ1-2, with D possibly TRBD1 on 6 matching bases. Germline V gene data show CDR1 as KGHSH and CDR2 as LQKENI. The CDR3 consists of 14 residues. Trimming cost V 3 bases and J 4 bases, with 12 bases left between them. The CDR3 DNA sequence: TGTGCCAGCTCACCTGGAACAGGGAGCTATGGCTACACCTTC. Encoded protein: CASSPGTGSYGYTF. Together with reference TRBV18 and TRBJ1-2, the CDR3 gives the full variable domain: NAGVMQNPRHLVRRRGQEARLRCSPMKGHSHVYWYRQLPEEGLKFMVYLQKENIIDESGMPKERFSAEFPKEGPSILRIQQVVRGDSAAYFCASSPGTGSYGYTFGSGTRLTVV.

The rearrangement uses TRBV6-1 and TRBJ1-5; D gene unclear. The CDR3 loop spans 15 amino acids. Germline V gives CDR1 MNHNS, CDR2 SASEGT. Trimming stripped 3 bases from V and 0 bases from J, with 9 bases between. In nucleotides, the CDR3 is TGTGCCAGCAGTGATGGACTGTATAGCAATCAGCCCCAGCATTTT. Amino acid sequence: CASSDGLYSNQPQHF.

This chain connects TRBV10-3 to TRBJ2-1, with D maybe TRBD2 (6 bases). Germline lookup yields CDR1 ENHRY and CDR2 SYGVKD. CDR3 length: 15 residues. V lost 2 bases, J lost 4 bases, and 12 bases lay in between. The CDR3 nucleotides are TGTGCCATCAGTGAGGACCCCGCGGGATACAATGAGCAGTTCTTC. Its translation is CAISEDPAGYNEQFF.

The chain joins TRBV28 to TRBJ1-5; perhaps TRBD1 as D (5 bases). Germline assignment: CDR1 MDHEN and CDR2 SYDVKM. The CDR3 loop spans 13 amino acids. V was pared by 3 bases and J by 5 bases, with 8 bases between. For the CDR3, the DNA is TGTGCCAGCAGTTTCGGGGGGGATCAGCCCCAGCATTTT. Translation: CASSFGGDQPQHF.

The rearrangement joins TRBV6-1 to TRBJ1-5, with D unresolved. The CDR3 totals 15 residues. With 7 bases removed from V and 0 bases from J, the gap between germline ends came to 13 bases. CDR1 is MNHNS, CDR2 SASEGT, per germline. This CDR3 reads CASTTSDRSNQPQHF. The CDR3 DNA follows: TGTGCCAGCACCACTTCGGACCGTAGCAATCAGCCCCAGCATTTT.

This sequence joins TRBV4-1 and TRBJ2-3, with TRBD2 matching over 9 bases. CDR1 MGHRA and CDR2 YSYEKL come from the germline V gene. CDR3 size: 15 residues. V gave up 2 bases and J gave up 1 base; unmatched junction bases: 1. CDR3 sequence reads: CASSQQREGTDTQYF. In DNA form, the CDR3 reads TGCGCCAGCAGCCAACAGCGGGAGGGCACAGATACGCAGTATTTT.

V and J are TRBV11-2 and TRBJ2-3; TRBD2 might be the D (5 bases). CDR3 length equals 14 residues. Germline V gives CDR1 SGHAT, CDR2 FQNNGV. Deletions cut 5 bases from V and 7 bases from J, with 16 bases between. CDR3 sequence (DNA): TGTGCCAGCAGCATACTAAGCGGACCCCATACGCAGTATTTT. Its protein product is CASSILSGPHTQYF.

The CDR3 loop reads CASSETSGAVREQFF. The CDR3 DNA is TGTGCCAGCAGCGAAACTAGCGGGGCGGTGAGGGAGCAGTTCTTC. V and J are TRBV9 and TRBJ2-1; 10 bases match TRBD2. This CDR3 contains 15 residues. J was trimmed by 10 bases and V by 3 bases; bases with no gene match: 10. The germline V gene has CDR1 SGDLS and CDR2 YYNGEE.

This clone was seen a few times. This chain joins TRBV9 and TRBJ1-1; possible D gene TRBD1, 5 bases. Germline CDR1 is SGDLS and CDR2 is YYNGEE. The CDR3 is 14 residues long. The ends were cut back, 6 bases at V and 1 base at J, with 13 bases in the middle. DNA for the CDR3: TGTGCCAGCATGAGGGGCGTAGGGAACACTGAAGCTTTCTTT. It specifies CASMRGVGNTEAFF.

The CDR3 spells CASSLTLAGATGELFF. The CDR3 DNA sequence: TGTGCCAGCAGTTTAACCCTAGCGGGTGCCACCGGGGAGCTGTTTTTT. This chain connects TRBV28 to TRBJ2-2; 8 positions match TRBD2. The CDR3 runs to 16 residues. The V and J ends lost 2 bases and 4 bases, in that order; junction bases with no gene match: 6. CDR1 and CDR2 (germline): MDHEN, SYDVKM.

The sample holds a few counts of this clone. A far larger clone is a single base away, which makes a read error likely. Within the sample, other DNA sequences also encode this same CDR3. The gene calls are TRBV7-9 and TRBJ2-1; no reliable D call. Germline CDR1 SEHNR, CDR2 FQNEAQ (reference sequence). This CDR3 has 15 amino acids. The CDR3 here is CASSLVPEAYNEQFF. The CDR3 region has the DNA TGTGCCAGTAGCTTAGTTCCAGAGGCCTACAATGAGCAGTTCTTC.

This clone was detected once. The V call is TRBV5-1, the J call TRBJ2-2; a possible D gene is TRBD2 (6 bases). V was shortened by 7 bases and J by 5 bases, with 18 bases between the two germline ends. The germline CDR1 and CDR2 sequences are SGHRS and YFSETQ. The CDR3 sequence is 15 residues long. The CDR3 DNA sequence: TGCGCCAGCCGCCTTCTGCGGGAAAGTACCGGGGAGCTGTTTTTT. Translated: CASRLLRESTGELFF.

For the CDR3, the DNA is TGTGCCAGCAGTTTGTCGGGGTTCAGAACTAATGAAAAACTGTTTTTT. It encodes CASSLSGFRTNEKLFF. The rearrangement uses TRBV28 and TRBJ1-4; D is uncertain. Germline loops: CDR1 MDHEN, CDR2 SYDVKM. V was clipped by 3 bases and J by 1 base, with 12 bases between them. This CDR3 region has 16 residues. The whole variable domain, remainder taken from reference TRBV28 and TRBJ1-4, is DVKVTQSSRYLVKRTGEKVFLECVQDMDHENMFWYRQDPGLGLRLIYFSYDVKMKEKGDIPEGYSVSREKKERFSLILESASTNQTSMYLCASSLSGFRTNEKLFFGSGTQLSVL.

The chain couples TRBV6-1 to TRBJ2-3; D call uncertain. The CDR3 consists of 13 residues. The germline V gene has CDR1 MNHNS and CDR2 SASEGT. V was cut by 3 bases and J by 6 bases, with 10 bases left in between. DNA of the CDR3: TGTGCCAGCAGTGAGACCTATAGGGATACGCAGTATTTT. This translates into CASSETYRDTQYF.

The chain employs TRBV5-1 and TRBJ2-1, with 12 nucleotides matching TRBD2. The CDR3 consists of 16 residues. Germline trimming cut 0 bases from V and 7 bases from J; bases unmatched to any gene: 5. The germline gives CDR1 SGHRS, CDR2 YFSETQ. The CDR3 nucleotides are TGCGCCAGCAGCTTGGTAGCCACTAGCGGGAGGAATGAGCAGTTCTTC. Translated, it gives CASSLVATSGRNEQFF. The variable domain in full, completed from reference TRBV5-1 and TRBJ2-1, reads KAGVTQTPRYLIKTRGQQVTLSCSPISGHRSVSWYQQTPGQGLQFLFEYFSETQRNKGNFPGRFSGRQFSNSRSEMNVSTLELGDSALYLCASSLVATSGRNEQFFGPGTRLTVL.

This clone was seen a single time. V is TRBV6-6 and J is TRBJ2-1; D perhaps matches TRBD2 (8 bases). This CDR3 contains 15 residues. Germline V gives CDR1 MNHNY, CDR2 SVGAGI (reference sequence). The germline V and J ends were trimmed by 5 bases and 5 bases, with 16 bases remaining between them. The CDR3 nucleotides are TGTGCCAGCAGTCACAGGGGACTAGACAACAATGAGCAGTTCTTC. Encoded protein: CASSHRGLDNNEQFF.

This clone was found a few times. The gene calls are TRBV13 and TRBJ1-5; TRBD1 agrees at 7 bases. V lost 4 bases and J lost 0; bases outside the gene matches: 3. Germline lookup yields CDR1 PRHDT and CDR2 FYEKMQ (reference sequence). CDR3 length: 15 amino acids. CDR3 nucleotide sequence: TGTGCCAGCAGCTACACAGGGGCTAGCAATCAGCCCCAGCATTTT. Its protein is CASSYTGASNQPQHF.

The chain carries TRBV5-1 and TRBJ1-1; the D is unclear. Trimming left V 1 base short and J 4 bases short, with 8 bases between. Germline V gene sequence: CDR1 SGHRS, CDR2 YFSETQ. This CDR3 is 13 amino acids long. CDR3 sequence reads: CASSLRGSTEAFF. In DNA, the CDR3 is TGCGCCAGCAGCTTGCGGGGTTCCACTGAAGCTTTCTTT.

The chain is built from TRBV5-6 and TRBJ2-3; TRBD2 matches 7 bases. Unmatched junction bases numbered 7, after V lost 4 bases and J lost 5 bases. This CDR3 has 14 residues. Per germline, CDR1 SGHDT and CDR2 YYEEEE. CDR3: CASSLGGRRDTQYF. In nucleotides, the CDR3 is TGTGCCAGCAGCCTGGGAGGGAGGAGAGATACGCAGTATTTT.

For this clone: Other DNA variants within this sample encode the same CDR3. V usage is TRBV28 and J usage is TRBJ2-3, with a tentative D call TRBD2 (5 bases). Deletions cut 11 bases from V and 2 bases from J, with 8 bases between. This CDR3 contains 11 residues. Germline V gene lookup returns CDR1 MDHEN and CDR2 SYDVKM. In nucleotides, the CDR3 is TGTGCCGGAGGAGACACAGATACGCAGTATTTT. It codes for CAGGDTDTQYF.

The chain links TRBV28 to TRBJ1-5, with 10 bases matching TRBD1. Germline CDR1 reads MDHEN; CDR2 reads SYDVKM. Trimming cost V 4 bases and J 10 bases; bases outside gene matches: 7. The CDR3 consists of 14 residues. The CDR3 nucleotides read TGTGCCAGCAGTTACGGGACAGGGGCAAGACCCCAGCATTTT. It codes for CASSYGTGARPQHF. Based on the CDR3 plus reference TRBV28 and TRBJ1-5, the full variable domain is DVKVTQSSRYLVKRTGEKVFLECVQDMDHENMFWYRQDPGLGLRLIYFSYDVKMKEKGDIPEGYSVSREKKERFSLILESASTNQTSMYLCASSYGTGARPQHFGDGTRLSIL.

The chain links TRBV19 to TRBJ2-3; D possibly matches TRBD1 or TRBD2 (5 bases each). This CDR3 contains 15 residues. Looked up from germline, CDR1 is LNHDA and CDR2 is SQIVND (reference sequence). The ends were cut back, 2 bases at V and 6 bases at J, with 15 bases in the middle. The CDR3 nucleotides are TGTGCCAGTAGTATAAGGGACGGTGGTTCGGATACGCAGTATTTT. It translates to CASSIRDGGSDTQYF. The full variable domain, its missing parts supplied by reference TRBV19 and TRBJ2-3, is DGGITQSPKYLFRKEGQNVTLSCEQNLNHDAMYWYRQDPGQGLRLIYYSQIVNDFQKGDIAEGYSVSREKKESFPLTVTSAQKNPTAFYLCASSIRDGGSDTQYFGPGTRLTVL.

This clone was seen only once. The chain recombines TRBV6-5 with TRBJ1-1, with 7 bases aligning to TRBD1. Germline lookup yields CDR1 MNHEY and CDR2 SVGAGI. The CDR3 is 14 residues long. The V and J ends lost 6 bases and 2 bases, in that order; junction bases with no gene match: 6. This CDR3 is CASRAAGGNTEAFF. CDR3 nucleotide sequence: TGTGCCAGCAGGGCGGCAGGGGGTAACACTGAAGCTTTCTTT.

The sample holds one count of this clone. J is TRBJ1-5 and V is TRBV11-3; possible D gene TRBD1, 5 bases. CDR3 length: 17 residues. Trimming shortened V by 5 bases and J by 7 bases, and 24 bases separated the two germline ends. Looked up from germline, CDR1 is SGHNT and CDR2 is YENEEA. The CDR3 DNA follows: TGTGCCAGCAGCCCCCAGGGTGAGGGTTGGGGAGTCCAGCCCCAGCATTTT. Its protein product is CASSPQGEGWGVQPQHF.

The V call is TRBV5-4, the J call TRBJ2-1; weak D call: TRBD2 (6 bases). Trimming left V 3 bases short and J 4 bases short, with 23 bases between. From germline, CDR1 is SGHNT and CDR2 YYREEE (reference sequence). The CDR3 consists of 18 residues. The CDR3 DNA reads TGTGCCAGCAGCTCGAGATATGGTCGGGAGTCTTCGTACAATGAGCAGTTCTTC. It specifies CASSSRYGRESSYNEQFF.

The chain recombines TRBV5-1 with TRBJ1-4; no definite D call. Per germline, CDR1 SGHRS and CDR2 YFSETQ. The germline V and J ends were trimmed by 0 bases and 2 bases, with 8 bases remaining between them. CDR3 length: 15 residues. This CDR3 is CASSLESPTNEKLFF. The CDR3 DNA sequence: TGCGCCAGCAGCTTGGAGTCTCCCACTAATGAAAAACTGTTTTTT.

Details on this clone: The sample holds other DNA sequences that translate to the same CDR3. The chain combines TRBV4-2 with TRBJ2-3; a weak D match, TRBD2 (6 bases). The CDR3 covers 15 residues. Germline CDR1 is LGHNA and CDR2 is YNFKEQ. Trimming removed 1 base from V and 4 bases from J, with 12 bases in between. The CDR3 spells CASSQVGGSADTQYF. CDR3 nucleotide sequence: TGTGCCAGCAGCCAAGTTGGGGGGAGCGCAGATACGCAGTATTTT.

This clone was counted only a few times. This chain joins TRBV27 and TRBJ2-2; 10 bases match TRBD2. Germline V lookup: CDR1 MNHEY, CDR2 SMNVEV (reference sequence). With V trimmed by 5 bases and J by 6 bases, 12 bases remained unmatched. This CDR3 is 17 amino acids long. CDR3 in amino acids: CASSKGLASRGAGELFF. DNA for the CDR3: TGTGCCAGCAGTAAGGGACTAGCGAGCCGTGGGGCCGGGGAGCTGTTTTTT.

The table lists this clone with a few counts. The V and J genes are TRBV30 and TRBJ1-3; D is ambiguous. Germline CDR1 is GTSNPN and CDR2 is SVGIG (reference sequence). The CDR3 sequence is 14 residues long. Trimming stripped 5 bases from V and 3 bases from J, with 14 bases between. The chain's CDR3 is CAWDNGKRGNTIYF. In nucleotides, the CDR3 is TGTGCCTGGGACAATGGAAAGCGTGGAAACACCATATATTTT.

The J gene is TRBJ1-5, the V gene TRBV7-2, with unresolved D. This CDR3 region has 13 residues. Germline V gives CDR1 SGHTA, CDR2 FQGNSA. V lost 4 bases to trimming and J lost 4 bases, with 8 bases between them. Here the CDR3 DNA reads TGTGCCAGCAGCTCTAACCTTAATCAGCCCCAGCATTTT. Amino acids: CASSSNLNQPQHF.

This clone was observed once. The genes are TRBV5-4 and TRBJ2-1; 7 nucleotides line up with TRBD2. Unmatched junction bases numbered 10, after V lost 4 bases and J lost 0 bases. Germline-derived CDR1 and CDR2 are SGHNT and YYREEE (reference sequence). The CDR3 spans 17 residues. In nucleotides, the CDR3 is TGTGCCAGCAGCCTCCCAGGCGGGAGAAGCTCCTACAATGAGCAGTTCTTC. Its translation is CASSLPGGRSSYNEQFF. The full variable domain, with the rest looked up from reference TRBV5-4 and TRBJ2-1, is ETGVTQSPTHLIKTRGQQVTLRCSSQSGHNTVSWYQQALGQGPQFIFQYYREEENGRGNFPPRFSGLQFPNYSSELNVNALELDDSALYLCASSLPGGRSSYNEQFFGPGTRLTVL.